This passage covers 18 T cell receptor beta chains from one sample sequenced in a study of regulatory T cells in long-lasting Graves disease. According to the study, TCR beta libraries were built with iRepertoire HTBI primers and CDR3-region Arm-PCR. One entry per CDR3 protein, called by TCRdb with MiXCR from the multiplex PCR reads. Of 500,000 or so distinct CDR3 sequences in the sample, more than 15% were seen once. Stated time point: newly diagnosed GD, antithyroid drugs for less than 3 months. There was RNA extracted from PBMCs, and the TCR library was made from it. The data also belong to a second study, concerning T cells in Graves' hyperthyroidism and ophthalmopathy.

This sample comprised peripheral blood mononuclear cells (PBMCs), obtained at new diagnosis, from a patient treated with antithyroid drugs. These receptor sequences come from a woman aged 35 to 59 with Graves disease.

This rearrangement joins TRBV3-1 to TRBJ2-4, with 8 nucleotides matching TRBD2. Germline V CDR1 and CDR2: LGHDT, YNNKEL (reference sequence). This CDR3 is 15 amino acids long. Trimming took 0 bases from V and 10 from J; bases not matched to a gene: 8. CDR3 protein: CASSQEAGGRGIQYF. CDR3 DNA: TGTGCCAGCAGCCAAGAGGCGGGGGGCCGAGGAATTCAGTACTTC. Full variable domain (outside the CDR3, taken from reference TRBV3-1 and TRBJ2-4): DTAVSQTPKYLVTQMGNDKSIKCEQNLGHDTMYWYKQDSKKFLKIMFSYNNKELIINETVPNRFSPKSPDKAHLNLHINSLELGDSAVYFCASSQEAGGRGIQYFGAGTRLSVL.

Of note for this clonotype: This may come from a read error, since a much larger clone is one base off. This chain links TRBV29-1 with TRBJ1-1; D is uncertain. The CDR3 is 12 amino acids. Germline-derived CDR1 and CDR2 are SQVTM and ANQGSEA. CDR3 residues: CSAVDLNSETFF. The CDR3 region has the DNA TGCAGCGCCGTGGACCTTAACAGTGAAACTTTCTTT.

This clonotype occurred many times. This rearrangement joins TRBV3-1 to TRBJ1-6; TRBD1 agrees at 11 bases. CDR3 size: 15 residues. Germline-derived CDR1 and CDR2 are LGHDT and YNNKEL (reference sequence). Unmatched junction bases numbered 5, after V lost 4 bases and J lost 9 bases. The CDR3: CASSRIGQGASPLHF. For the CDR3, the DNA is TGTGCCAGCAGCCGGATAGGACAGGGGGCTTCACCCCTCCACTTT.

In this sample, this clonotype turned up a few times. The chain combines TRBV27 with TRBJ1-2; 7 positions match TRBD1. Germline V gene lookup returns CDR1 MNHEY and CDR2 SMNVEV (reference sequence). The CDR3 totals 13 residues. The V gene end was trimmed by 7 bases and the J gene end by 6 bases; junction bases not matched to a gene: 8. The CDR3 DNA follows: TGTGCCAGCACGACGACAGGGAGGGATGGCTACACCTTC. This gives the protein CASTTTGRDGYTF.

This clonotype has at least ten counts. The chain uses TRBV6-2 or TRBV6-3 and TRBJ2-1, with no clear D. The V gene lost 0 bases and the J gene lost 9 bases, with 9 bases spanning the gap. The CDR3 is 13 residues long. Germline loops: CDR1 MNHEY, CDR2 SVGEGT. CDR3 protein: CASSYSVLSEQFF. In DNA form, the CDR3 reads TGTGCCAGCAGTTACTCCGTCTTGAGTGAGCAGTTCTTC.

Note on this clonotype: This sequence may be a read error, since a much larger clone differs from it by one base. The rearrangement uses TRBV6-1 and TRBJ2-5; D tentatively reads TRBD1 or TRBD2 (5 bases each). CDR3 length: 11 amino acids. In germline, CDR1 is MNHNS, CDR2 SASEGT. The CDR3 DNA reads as TGTGCCATCAGTGTAGGGGAGATCCAGTACTTC. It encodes CAISVGEIQYF.

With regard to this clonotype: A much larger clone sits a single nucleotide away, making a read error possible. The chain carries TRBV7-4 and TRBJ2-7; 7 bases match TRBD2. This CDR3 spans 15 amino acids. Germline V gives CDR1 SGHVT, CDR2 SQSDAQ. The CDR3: CASSFAAGDTYKQYF. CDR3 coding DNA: TGTGCCAGCAGCTTTGCGGCGGGGGATACCTACAAGCAGTACTTC.

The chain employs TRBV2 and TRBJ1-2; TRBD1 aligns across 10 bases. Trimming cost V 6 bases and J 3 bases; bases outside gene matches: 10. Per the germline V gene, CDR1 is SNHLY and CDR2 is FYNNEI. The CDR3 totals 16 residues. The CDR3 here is CASSLTAGTGDYGYTF. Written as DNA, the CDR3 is TGTGCCAGCAGCCTGACAGCCGGGACAGGGGACTATGGCTACACCTTC.

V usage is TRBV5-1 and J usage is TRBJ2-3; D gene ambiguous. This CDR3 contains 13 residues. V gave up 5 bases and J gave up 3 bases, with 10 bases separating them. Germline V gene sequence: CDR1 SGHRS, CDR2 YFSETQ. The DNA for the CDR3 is TGCGCCAGCAGGGCGGTAACAACAGATACGCAGTATTTT. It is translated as CASRAVTTDTQYF. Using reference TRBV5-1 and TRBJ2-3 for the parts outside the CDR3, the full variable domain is KAGVTQTPRYLIKTRGQQVTLSCSPISGHRSVSWYQQTPGQGLQFLFEYFSETQRNKGNFPGRFSGRQFSNSRSEMNVSTLELGDSALYLCASRAVTTDTQYFGPGTRLTVL.

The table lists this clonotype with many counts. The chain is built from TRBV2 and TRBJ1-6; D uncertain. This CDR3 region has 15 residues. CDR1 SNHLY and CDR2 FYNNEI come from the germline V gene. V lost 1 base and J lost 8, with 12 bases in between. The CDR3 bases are TGTGCCAGCAGTGAAGTTTCGTATACGGATTCACCCCTCCACTTT. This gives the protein CASSEVSYTDSPLHF.

This chain's CDR3 is CASSLGQGFSSYNEQFF. The CDR3 DNA reads TGCGCCAGCAGCTTGGGGCAGGGGTTTAGCTCCTACAATGAGCAGTTCTTC. This chain connects TRBV5-1 to TRBJ2-1, with TRBD1 as a possible D gene (6 bases). Germline CDR1 reads SGHRS; CDR2 reads YFSETQ. CDR3 length: 17 residues. The V end lost 0 bases, the J end lost 0 bases, and 13 bases lay between the germline ends.

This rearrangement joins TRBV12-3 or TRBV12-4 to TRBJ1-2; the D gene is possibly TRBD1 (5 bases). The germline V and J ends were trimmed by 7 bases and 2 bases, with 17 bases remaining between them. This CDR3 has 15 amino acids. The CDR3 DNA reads TGTGCCAGCAACCCCTCGACAGACCCAAACTATGGCTACACCTTC. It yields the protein CASNPSTDPNYGYTF.

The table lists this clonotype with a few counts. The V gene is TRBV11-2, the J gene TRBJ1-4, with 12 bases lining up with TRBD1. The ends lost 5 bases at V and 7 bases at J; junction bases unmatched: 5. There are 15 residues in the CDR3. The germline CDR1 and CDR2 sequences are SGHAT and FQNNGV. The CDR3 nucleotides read TGTGCCAGCAGCCCTAGGGACAGGGGGCGTGAAAAACTGTTTTTT. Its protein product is CASSPRDRGREKLFF.

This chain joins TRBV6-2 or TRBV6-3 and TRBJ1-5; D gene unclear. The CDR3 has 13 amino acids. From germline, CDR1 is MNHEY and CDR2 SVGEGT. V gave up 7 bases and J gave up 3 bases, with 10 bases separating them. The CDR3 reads CASKAVFNQPQHF. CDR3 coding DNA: TGTGCCAGCAAGGCAGTCTTCAATCAGCCCCAGCATTTT.

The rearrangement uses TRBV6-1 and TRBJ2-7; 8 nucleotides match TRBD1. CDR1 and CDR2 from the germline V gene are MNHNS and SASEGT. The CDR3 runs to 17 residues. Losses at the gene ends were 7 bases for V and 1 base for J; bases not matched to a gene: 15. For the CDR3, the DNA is TGTGCCAGCATTCCCCCCGGAGGACAGGGCCCTTCCTACGAGCAGTACTTC. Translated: CASIPPGGQGPSYEQYF.

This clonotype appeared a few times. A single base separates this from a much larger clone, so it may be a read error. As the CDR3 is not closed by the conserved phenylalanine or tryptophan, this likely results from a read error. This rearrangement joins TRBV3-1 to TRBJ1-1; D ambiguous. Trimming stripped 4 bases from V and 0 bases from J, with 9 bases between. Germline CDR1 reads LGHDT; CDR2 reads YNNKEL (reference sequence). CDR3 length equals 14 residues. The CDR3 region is CASSRVRMNTEAFS. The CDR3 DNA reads TGTGCCAGCAGCCGAGTTAGGATGAACACTGAAGCTTTCTCT.

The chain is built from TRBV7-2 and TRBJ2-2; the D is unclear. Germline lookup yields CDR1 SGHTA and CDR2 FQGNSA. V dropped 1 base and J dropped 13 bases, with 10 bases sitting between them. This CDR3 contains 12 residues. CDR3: CASSLEVPTLFF. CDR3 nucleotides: TGTGCCAGCAGCTTAGAGGTACCCACGCTGTTTTTT.

As DNA, the CDR3 is TGTGCCAGTACCAAGCTAAGACAGAATAATTCACCCCTCCACTTT. Amino acids: CASTKLRQNNSPLHF. V usage is TRBV19 and J usage is TRBJ1-6, with D maybe TRBD1 (5 bases). This CDR3 spans 15 amino acids. Germline V gene lookup returns CDR1 LNHDA and CDR2 SQIVND (reference sequence). V was trimmed by 7 bases and J by 5 bases, leaving 15 bases between them.